The rows below give T cell receptor beta chains drawn from one sample of a study of T cell responses to AZD1222 COVID-19 vaccine. Sequencing was performed with immunoSEQ multiplex PCR; in TCRdb, only in-frame clones are kept and a portion is missing. Among about 76,000 clones listed, roughly nine tenths were seen once. The sequenced sample was peripheral blood, obtained on day 0 of AZD1222 vaccination. Every receptor here comes from an adult in good health. CDR3s include the opening cysteine and the closing phenylalanine or tryptophan. The D gene is left open where the match is weak. Not all rows give a size; the values are once, few, many and, for expanded clones, a class.

J: TRBJ1-1; D: -; size: -; V: TRBV7-2; CDR3: CASSLREGVTEAFF; DNA: TGTGCCAGCAGCTTAAGGGAGGGGGTCACTGAAGCTTTCTTT
J: TRBJ2-7; D: TRBD1; size: -; V: TRBV19; CDR3: CASSIDGGQGRSISYEQYF; DNA: TGTGCCAGTAGTATAGATGGGGGACAGGGGAGATCGATCTCCTACGAGCAGTACTTC
J: TRBJ1-2; D: TRBD1; size: -; V: TRBV7-9; CDR3: CASSPGGVQAYGYTF; DNA: TGTGCCAGCAGCCCAGGGGGGGTTCAGGCCTATGGCTACACCTTC
J: TRBJ2-7; D: -; size: -; V: TRBV4-1; CDR3: CARSRQGKTYEQYF; DNA: TGCGCCCGCAGCCGCCAGGGAAAGACCTACGAGCAGTACTTC
J: TRBJ2-2; D: TRBD1; size: -; V: TRBV9; CDR3: CASSPPRGWGELFF; DNA: TGTGCCAGCAGCCCCCCCAGGGGGTGGGGGGAGCTGTTTTTT
J: TRBJ2-5; D: -; size: -; V: TRBV7-8; CDR3: CASSPLIPPETQYF; DNA: TGTGCCAGCAGCCCCCTTATCCCCCCAGAGACCCAGTACTTC
J: TRBJ1-2; D: -; size: few; V: TRBV29-1; CDR3: CSVVDSVVNGYTF; DNA: TGCAGCGTAGTCGACAGCGTGGTAAATGGCTACACCTTC
J: TRBJ1-2; D: TRBD1; size: -; V: TRBV7-9; CDR3: CASSPLGTEASNYGYTF; DNA: TGTGCCAGCAGCCCTCTAGGGACAGAGGCGTCTAACTATGGCTACACCTTC
J: TRBJ2-3; D: -; size: -; V: TRBV2; CDR3: CASSQEGLTDGEQYF; DNA: TGTGCCAGCAGTCAAGAGGGACTTACGGACGGGGAGCAGTATTTT
J: TRBJ1-3; D: -; size: -; V: TRBV3-1/TRBV3-2; CDR3: CASSLAGRNTIYF; DNA: TGTGCCAGCAGCCTCGCAGGACGAAACACCATATATTTT
J: TRBJ2-3; D: TRBD2; size: -; V: TRBV10-3; CDR3: CAIGGLPSTDTQYF; DNA: TGTGCCATCGGGGGACTACCTAGCACAGATACGCAGTATTTT
J: TRBJ1-2; D: TRBD1; size: -; V: TRBV29-1; CDR3: CSASGTGSGYGYTF; DNA: TGCAGCGCGTCCGGGACAGGGAGTGGGTATGGCTACACCTTC
J: TRBJ2-7; D: TRBD2; size: -; V: TRBV5-5; CDR3: CASSLLPLAAGGEQYF; DNA: TGTGCCAGCAGCTTGCTCCCACTAGCGGCGGGAGGCGAGCAGTACTTC
J: TRBJ1-2; D: -; size: -; V: TRBV7-6; CDR3: CASSRWTGQDNYGYTF; DNA: TGTGCCAGCAGCAGATGGACGGGGCAGGATAACTATGGCTACACCTTC
J: TRBJ1-3; D: -; size: -; V: TRBV5-1; CDR3: CASSLGEDGGNTIYF; DNA: TGCGCCAGCAGCTTGGGGGAGGATGGTGGAAACACCATATATTTT
J: TRBJ2-2; D: TRBD1; size: -; V: TRBV7-2; CDR3: CASSQTRGLGTGELFF; DNA: TGTGCCAGCAGCCAAACCAGGGGGCTTGGCACCGGGGAGCTGTTTTTT
J: TRBJ2-3; D: -; size: -; V: TRBV12-3/TRBV12-4; CDR3: CASSLDRDTQYF; DNA: TGTGCCAGCAGTTTAGATCGGGATACGCAGTATTTT
J: TRBJ2-7; D: TRBD1; size: -; V: TRBV7-9; CDR3: CASSSKTGGGQQYF; DNA: TGTGCCAGCAGCTCAAAGACAGGGGGCGGGCAGCAGTACTTC
J: TRBJ1-5; D: TRBD1; size: -; V: TRBV29-1; CDR3: CSFRQGDQPQHF; DNA: TGCAGCTTCCGACAGGGCGATCAGCCCCAGCATTTT
J: TRBJ2-5; D: TRBD1; size: -; V: TRBV10-3; CDR3: CAISDGTGRETQYF; DNA: TGTGCCATCAGTGACGGGACAGGTAGAGAGACCCAGTACTTC
J: TRBJ1-4; D: -; size: -; V: TRBV2; CDR3: CASRQGAANEKLFF; DNA: TGTGCCAGCAGGCAAGGTGCAGCTAATGAAAAACTGTTTTTT
J: TRBJ1-1; D: -; size: -; V: TRBV7-2; CDR3: CASSLPQGLDTEAFF; DNA: TGTGCCAGCAGCTTGCCACAGGGATTGGACACTGAAGCTTTCTTT
J: TRBJ2-5; D: -; size: -; V: TRBV6-2/TRBV6-3; CDR3: CASSYRKETQYF; DNA: TGTGCCAGCAGTTACCGTAAAGAGACCCAGTACTTC
J: TRBJ2-1; D: -; size: once; V: TRBV7-9; CDR3: CASSFPTGNEQFF; DNA: TGTGCCAGCAGCTTCCCTACAGGAAATGAGCAGTTCTTC
J: TRBJ1-2; D: -; size: -; V: TRBV6-5; CDR3: CASNPGTLLAGYTF; DNA: TGTGCCAGCAACCCGGGGACTTTGCTGGCTGGCTACACCTTC
J: TRBJ1-2; D: -; size: -; V: TRBV5-1; CDR3: CASGDPGNGYTF; DNA: TGCGCCAGCGGTGACCCCGGTAACGGCTACACCTTC
J: TRBJ2-2; D: TRBD2; size: once; V: TRBV9; CDR3: CASSVVGSGSHTGELFF; DNA: TGTGCCAGCAGCGTAGTAGGTAGCGGGAGTCACACCGGGGAGCTGTTTTTT
J: TRBJ2-1; D: -; size: -; V: TRBV6-5; CDR3: CASSYGRSYNEQFF; DNA: TGTGCCAGCAGTTACGGCCGCTCCTACAATGAGCAGTTCTTC
J: TRBJ2-7; D: -; size: -; V: TRBV12-3/TRBV12-4; CDR3: CASSVQGSYEQYF; DNA: TGTGCCAGCAGCGTCCAGGGGTCCTACGAGCAGTACTTC
J: TRBJ1-2; D: -; size: -; V: TRBV11-2; CDR3: CASSLGRGYGYTF; DNA: TGTGCCAGCAGCTTGGGACGGGGCTATGGCTACACCTTC
J: TRBJ1-3; D: -; size: -; V: TRBV19; CDR3: CASAHTGGGNTIYF; DNA: TGTGCCAGTGCGCATACCGGGGGGGGAAACACCATATATTTT
J: TRBJ2-7; D: -; size: -; V: TRBV21-1; CDR3: CASIEWVDWTYEQYF; DNA: TGTGCCAGCATCGAATGGGTTGACTGGACCTACGAGCAGTACTTC
J: TRBJ1-2; D: -; size: -; V: TRBV21-1; CDR3: CASSKKSQANYGYTF; DNA: TGTGCCAGCAGCAAGAAGTCGCAGGCTAACTATGGCTACACCTTC
J: TRBJ2-6; D: -; size: -; V: TRBV25-1; CDR3: CASSDSAAASSGANVLTF; DNA: TGTGCCAGCAGTGACTCTGCGGCAGCTAGCTCTGGGGCCAACGTCCTGACTTTC
J: TRBJ2-2; D: -; size: -; V: TRBV6-5; CDR3: CASKEQPINTGELFF; DNA: TGTGCCAGCAAGGAACAGCCAATAAACACCGGGGAGCTGTTTTTT
J: TRBJ2-2; D: -; size: -; V: TRBV11-2; CDR3: CASSFPANTNTGELFF; DNA: TGTGCCAGCAGCTTTCCGGCAAATACGAACACCGGGGAGCTGTTTTTT
J: TRBJ1-4; D: -; size: once; V: TRBV28; CDR3: CASIRGTNEKLFF; DNA: TGTGCCAGCATAAGGGGGACTAATGAAAAACTGTTTTTT
J: TRBJ2-3; D: TRBD1; size: -; V: TRBV7-9; CDR3: CASIGTGVLQDTQYF; DNA: TGTGCCAGCATCGGGACAGGGGTACTTCAGGATACGCAGTATTTT
J: TRBJ2-1; D: -; size: -; V: TRBV19; CDR3: CASTSIGAGTDEQFF; DNA: TGTGCCAGTACCTCAATCGGGGCAGGGACGGATGAGCAGTTCTTC
J: TRBJ2-7; D: -; size: -; V: TRBV5-1; CDR3: CASSTALIDARYEQYF; DNA: TGCGCCAGCAGCACAGCCCTTATAGACGCACGCTACGAGCAGTACTTC
J: TRBJ1-5; D: -; size: -; V: TRBV3-1/TRBV3-2; CDR3: CASSQMTGSQPQHF; DNA: TGTGCCAGCAGCCAAATGACGGGAAGTCAGCCCCAGCATTTT
J: TRBJ2-1; D: TRBD2; size: -; V: TRBV2; CDR3: CASSLSGGAYNEQFF; DNA: TGTGCCAGCAGTCTTAGCGGGGGGGCCTACAATGAGCAGTTCTTC
J: TRBJ2-5; D: -; size: few; V: TRBV6-5; CDR3: CASARGETQYF; DNA: TGTGCCAGTGCAAGGGGAGAGACCCAGTACTTC